One and the same sample provided the 14 T cell receptor beta chains below, sequenced in a study of T cells in pancreatic ductal adenocarcinoma (dated by TCRdb to about 2017). The pancreatic ductal adenocarcinoma patients who were selected had gone through surgery without receiving any neoadjuvant therapy. Library creation used the immunoSEQ multiplex PCR assay. The immuneACCESS repertoire file appears here via TCRdb, limited to in-frame rearrangements. These files lack a portion of the clones; in checked studies, under half of the deficit traces to unresolved V genes, and the cause of the others is not known. This sample lists roughly 100,000 clones; 90% to 95% were detected once. The ten top clones hold under 3.5% of the sample. Input material: PBMCs. The receptors stem from a human donor with pancreatic ductal adenocarcinoma.

The chain joins TRBV19 to TRBJ1-2; 9 bases match TRBD1. This CDR3 contains 15 residues. Germline loops: CDR1 LNHDA, CDR2 SQIVND (reference sequence). V was clipped by 1 base and J by 7 bases; unmatched bases: 7. Here the CDR3 DNA reads TGTGCCAGTAGTATAGTCGCACAGGGGGCCTCTGGCTACACCTTC. It encodes CASSIVAQGASGYTF. Full variable domain (remainder filled in from reference TRBV19 and TRBJ1-2): DGGITQSPKYLFRKEGQNVTLSCEQNLNHDAMYWYRQDPGQGLRLIYYSQIVNDFQKGDIAEGYSVSREKKESFPLTVTSAQKNPTAFYLCASSIVAQGASGYTFGSGTRLTVV.

V and J are TRBV6-6 and TRBJ2-7, with 8 bases lining up with TRBD1. This CDR3 is 15 amino acids long. V lost 6 bases to trimming and J lost 4 bases; unmatched junction nucleotides: 11. Germline values: CDR1 MNHNY, CDR2 SVGAGI (reference sequence). CDR3 residues: CASSFTGGNTYEQYF. CDR3 sequence (DNA): TGTGCCAGCAGCTTTACAGGGGGAAATACTTACGAGCAGTACTTC.

The chain uses TRBV5-1 and TRBJ2-3; D possibly corresponds to TRBD1 (5 bases). Germline CDR1 and CDR2: SGHRS and YFSETQ. This CDR3 is 16 amino acids long. Deletions cut 1 base from V and 0 bases from J, with 12 bases between. The CDR3 DNA reads as TGCGCCAGCAGCTTGAACGGACATACTAGCACAGATACGCAGTATTTT. This translates into CASSLNGHTSTDTQYF.

V is TRBV2 and J is TRBJ2-3, with TRBD1 matching 7 bases. Per the germline V gene, CDR1 is SNHLY and CDR2 is FYNNEI. Losses at the gene ends were 8 bases for V and 0 bases for J; bases not matched to a gene: 8. There are 15 residues in the CDR3. CDR3 region: CASARGSVSTDTQYF. CDR3 nucleotides: TGTGCCAGCGCCAGGGGGAGCGTCAGCACAGATACGCAGTATTTT.

The rearrangement joins TRBV29-1 to TRBJ2-2; perhaps TRBD1 as D (7 bases). The length of the CDR3 is 14 residues. Trimming left V 5 bases short and J 6 bases short, with 16 bases between. Germline lookup yields CDR1 SQVTM and CDR2 ANQGSEA. CDR3 bases: TGCAGCGTTTGCGTCAGGGGGGATCCCGGGGAGCTGTTTTTT. This translates into CSVCVRGDPGELFF.

The genes are TRBV7-9 and TRBJ2-1; 7 nucleotides match TRBD2. Germline assignment: CDR1 SEHNR and CDR2 FQNEAQ (reference sequence). The CDR3 contains 15 residues. J lost 3 bases, V lost 8 bases, and 10 bases had no gene match. The CDR3 loop is CASSLGRGFYNEQFF. CDR3 in DNA: TGTGCCAGCTCGCTGGGGCGGGGGTTCTACAATGAGCAGTTCTTC.

The rearrangement uses TRBV5-4 and TRBJ1-1; D may be TRBD1 (5 bases). The CDR3 contains 16 residues. Trimming took off 4 bases at V and 0 bases at J, with 16 bases between the two ends. Germline V gene data show CDR1 as SGHNT and CDR2 as YYREEE (reference sequence). CDR3 in DNA: TGTGCCAGCAGCCCGCCAGACAGAGTCCTGAACACTGAAGCTTTCTTT. It yields the protein CASSPPDRVLNTEAFF. Together with reference TRBV5-4 and TRBJ1-1, the CDR3 gives the full variable domain: ETGVTQSPTHLIKTRGQQVTLRCSSQSGHNTVSWYQQALGQGPQFIFQYYREEENGRGNFPPRFSGLQFPNYSSELNVNALELDDSALYLCASSPPDRVLNTEAFFGQGTRLTVV.

The chain has TRBV28 and TRBJ2-7; no firm D call. V was trimmed by 11 bases and J by 0 bases, leaving 14 bases between them. This CDR3 is 13 amino acids long. The germline gives CDR1 MDHEN, CDR2 SYDVKM. CDR3 amino acids: CAAEAFSSYEQYF. DNA of the CDR3: TGTGCCGCCGAGGCGTTTAGCTCCTACGAGCAGTACTTC.

The chain has TRBV7-9 and TRBJ2-7; TRBD1 aligns across 8 bases. This CDR3 region has 13 residues. V gave up 5 bases and J gave up 3 bases; unmatched junction bases: 3. Germline V gives CDR1 SEHNR, CDR2 FQNEAQ (reference sequence). CDR3 bases: TGTGCCAGCAGCCGACAGGGGTTCTACGAGCAGTACTTC. This codes for CASSRQGFYEQYF.

The gene calls are TRBV9 and TRBJ2-5; D is perhaps TRBD2 (5 bases). Germline values: CDR1 SGDLS, CDR2 YYNGEE. The CDR3 covers 13 residues. Trimming removed 0 bases from V and 5 bases from J, with 8 bases in between. The CDR3 DNA reads as TGTGCCAGCAGCGTAGCCGGGGTGGAGACCCAGTACTTC. Translating it yields CASSVAGVETQYF.

The J gene is TRBJ2-7, the V gene TRBV7-6; a weak D match, TRBD1 (7 bases). CDR1 and CDR2 from the germline V gene are SGHVS and FNYEAQ. Trimming shortened V by 1 base and J by 6 bases, and 10 bases separated the two germline ends. This CDR3 is 13 amino acids long. The CDR3 spells CASSLVQGGEQYF. The CDR3 bases are TGTGCCAGCAGCTTAGTTCAGGGGGGCGAGCAGTACTTC.

The V call is TRBV10-3, the J call TRBJ2-5; D is unclear. Germline values: CDR1 ENHRY, CDR2 SYGVKD. The V end lost 4 bases, the J end lost 5 bases, and 11 bases lay between the germline ends. This CDR3 is 13 amino acids long. For the CDR3, the DNA is TGTGCCATCAGTGCGGGTAGCTCGGAGACCCAGTACTTC. Translating gives CAISAGSSETQYF.

V gene TRBV6-6 combines with J gene TRBJ2-2; 8 bases agree with TRBD2. The CDR3 spans 13 residues. Germline-derived CDR1 and CDR2 are MNHNY and SVGAGI (reference sequence). The trim removed 6 bases at V and 5 bases at J, leaving 2 bases unmatched. CDR3 amino acids: CASRSSGTGELFF. The CDR3 nucleotides read TGTGCCAGCAGGTCTAGCGGGACCGGGGAGCTGTTTTTT.

This chain uses TRBV14 with TRBJ2-1, with 11 bases fitting TRBD2. Germline CDR1 SGHDN, CDR2 FVKESK. With 0 bases clipped from V and 5 bases from J, the junction kept 6 bases outside the gene matches. This CDR3 region has 17 residues. The CDR3: CASSQDLGLAGHNEQFF. The CDR3 DNA reads as TGTGCCAGCAGCCAAGACTTAGGACTAGCGGGCCACAATGAGCAGTTCTTC.